These 32 T cell receptor beta chains originate from one sample sequenced in a study of T cell clonality in common variable immunodeficiency. The data were produced by immunoSEQ multiplex PCR, yet TCRdb's version contains in-frame clones alone and is incomplete. This sample carries approximately 81,000 clones, none of them present only once. The sample comprised peripheral blood mononuclear cells. These receptors were taken from a person between 18 and 75 years old in good health.

The table lists this clone with many counts. The CDR3 end is not reached by the read, which stops 3 residues before it; the germline J gene fills it in. J is TRBJ1-5 and V is TRBV9; D is ambiguous. The CDR3 is 16 residues long. Germline-derived CDR1 and CDR2 are SGDLS and YYNGEE. V shed 6 bases and J shed 0 bases, with 16 bases lying between them. The sequenced CDR3 bases are TGTGCCAGCACCCTAAAGGGTTCTGATAGCAATCAGCCC. Protein product: CASTLKGSDSNQP. The complete CDR3 reads CASTLKGSDSNQPQHF.

This clone showed up many times. The read is 3 residues too short to cover the CDR3 end, so that end is filled in from the germline J gene. This chain connects TRBV7-2 to TRBJ2-5, with 9 nucleotides matching TRBD1. V lost 5 bases, J lost 4 bases, and 8 bases stayed unmatched. Germline V gene lookup returns CDR1 SGHTA and CDR2 FQGNSA. The CDR3 runs 15 residues. The CDR3 protein is CASSREDRGGETQYF. Incomplete CDR3 DNA: TGTGCCAGCAGCCGTGAAGACAGGGGGGGAGAGACC.

This clone was counted ten times or more. The read ends 3 residues before the CDR3 terminus; that terminus is restored from the germline J gene. V gene TRBV9 combines with J gene TRBJ1-3; maybe TRBD1 (5 bases). Trimming stripped 4 bases from V and 3 bases from J, with 11 bases between. The CDR3 has 14 residues. Germline V gene lookup returns CDR1 SGDLS and CDR2 YYNGEE. The CDR3 bases that were read are TGTGCCAGCAGCATGGGACTGCTTGGAAACACC. Translating it yields CASSMGLLGNT. In full, the CDR3 is CASSMGLLGNTIYF. Filled out from reference TRBV9 and TRBJ1-3, the complete variable domain reads DSGVTQTPKHLITATGQRVTLRCSPRSGDLSVYWYQQSLDQGLQFLIQYYNGEERAKGNILERFSAQQFPDLHSELNLSSLELGDSALYFCASSMGLLGNTIYFGEGSWLTVV.

This clone was found many times. The observed sequence ends 3 residues before the CDR3 terminus, with the missing tail filled in from the germline J gene. The V call is TRBV6-1, the J call TRBJ2-1, with a weak D call TRBD1 (6 bases). Per the germline V gene, CDR1 is MNHNS and CDR2 is SASEGT. Deletions cut 3 bases from V and 8 bases from J, with 8 bases between. The CDR3 consists of 12 residues. CDR3 region: CASSESGDEQFF. The DNA read from the CDR3 is TGTGCCAGCAGTGAGTCAGGGGATGAG.

Ten or more counts support this clone. The read falls 3 residues short of the CDR3 end, and the missing part is taken from the germline J gene. The rearrangement uses TRBV20-1 and TRBJ1-3, with 9 bases fitting TRBD1. V gave up 5 bases and J gave up 0 bases; unmatched junction bases: 8. The CDR3 runs to 16 residues. CDR1 DFQATT and CDR2 SNEGSKA come from the germline V gene (reference sequence). The sequenced CDR3 bases are TGCAGTGCTCGGACAGGGGTTCACAACTCTGGAAACACC. Its protein is CSARTGVHNSGNT. The whole CDR3 region reads CSARTGVHNSGNTIYF.

Many counts were recorded for this clone. The CDR3 is cut off 3 residues early in the read; its end comes from the germline J gene. V usage is TRBV20-1 and J usage is TRBJ2-1; 7 positions match TRBD2. Germline CDR1 and CDR2: DFQATT and SNEGSKA (reference sequence). This CDR3 is 15 amino acids long. Unmatched junction bases numbered 12, after V lost 6 bases and J lost 4 bases. CDR3 amino acids: CSAERGGPTYNEQFF. CDR3 DNA (partial): TGCAGTGCCGAGAGGGGAGGGCCGACTTACAATGAG.

At least ten counts were recorded for this clone. The covered CDR3 bases are TGCAGTGCTAGAGTTCCCGGGACTAGCGGGAGTGGCGGGACC. Its protein product is CSARVPGTSGSGGT. The entire CDR3 is CSARVPGTSGSGGTQYF. The V call is TRBV20-1, the J call TRBJ2-5; TRBD2 matches 14 bases. The CDR3 goes on 3 residues after the read ends, and that part is filled in from the germline J gene. Germline V gene data show CDR1 as DFQATT and CDR2 as SNEGSKA (reference sequence). V lost 1 base, J lost 7 bases, and 11 bases stayed unmatched. There are 17 residues in the CDR3.

This clone was recorded many times. Sequencing ends 3 residues short of the CDR3 end; the germline J gene provides the rest. The gene calls are TRBV10-3 and TRBJ1-1; 9 bases are shared with TRBD1. Trimming took 8 bases from V and 4 from J; bases not matched to a gene: 8. CDR1 and CDR2 from the germline V gene are ENHRY and SYGVKD. This CDR3 contains 14 residues. CDR3 DNA (partial): TGTGCCATCTCCCCGGGACAGGGCAGCACTGAA. This encodes CAISPGQGSTE. The CDR3 reads in full as CAISPGQGSTEAFF.

This clone occurred many times. The missing CDR3 end, 3 residues past where the read stops, is filled in from the germline J gene. This rearrangement joins TRBV7-9 to TRBJ1-1; 7 bases are shared with TRBD1. The germline V gene encodes CDR1 SEHNR and CDR2 FQNEAQ (reference sequence). V shed 1 base and J 2 bases; nucleotides not matched to a gene: 4. The CDR3 consists of 15 residues. The DNA read from the CDR3 is TGTGCCAGCAGCTTAGGAGGGGGCGTTAACACTGAA. Translating gives CASSLGGGVNTE. The full CDR3 sequence reads CASSLGGGVNTEAFF.

This clone has a count of ten or more. The germline gene is not matched at one end of the junction; a read error may be the cause. CDR3 sequence: CASSQDLAGSNEQFF. The CDR3 DNA, read in part, is TGCGCCAGCAGCCAAGATCTAGCGGGCTCCAATGAG. The chain combines TRBV4-2 with TRBJ2-1; 8 positions agree with TRBD2. Sequencing ends 3 residues short of the CDR3 end; the germline J gene provides the rest. The CDR3 runs to 15 residues. CDR1 and CDR2 (germline): LGHNA, YNFKEQ.

This clone has ten or more counts. The read terminates 3 residues ahead of where the CDR3 ends, so the germline J gene completes it. The chain is built from TRBV19 and TRBJ1-6, with TRBD1 matching over 9 bases. With 5 bases clipped from V and 10 bases from J, the junction kept 9 bases outside the gene matches. Germline CDR1 LNHDA, CDR2 SQIVND (reference sequence). The CDR3 has 15 amino acids. This CDR3 is CASSDKGQGVSPLHF. The covered CDR3 bases are TGTGCCAGTAGTGACAAGGGACAGGGAGTCTCACCC. Together with reference TRBV19 and TRBJ1-6, the CDR3 gives the full variable domain: DGGITQSPKYLFRKEGQNVTLSCEQNLNHDAMYWYRQDPGQGLRLIYYSQIVNDFQKGDIAEGYSVSREKKESFPLTVTSAQKNPTAFYLCASSDKGQGVSPLHFGNGTRLTVT.

This clone occurred many times. The sequenced fragment ends 3 residues before the CDR3 boundary, so the rest is inferred from the germline J gene. The chain uses TRBV11-2 and TRBJ1-2, with D possibly TRBD1 on 6 matching bases. Between the trimmed V and J ends, which lost 0 bases and 7 bases, there was a span of 12 bases. The CDR3 extends over 14 amino acids. Germline CDR1 SGHAT, CDR2 FQNNGV. Incomplete CDR3 DNA: TGTGCCAGCAGCTTAGATATACAGGGTGTTGGC. Protein: CASSLDIQGVG. The whole CDR3 sequence is CASSLDIQGVGYTF.

This clone has at least ten counts. The read is 3 residues too short to cover the CDR3 end, so that end is filled in from the germline J gene. The chain is built from TRBV2 and TRBJ1-1; 7 nucleotides align to TRBD1. This CDR3 spans 13 amino acids. The V and J ends lost 6 bases and 6 bases, in that order; junction bases with no gene match: 7. Germline loops: CDR1 SNHLY, CDR2 FYNNEI. CDR3 region: CASRLRGLAEAFF. CDR3 bases read: TGTGCCAGCAGGCTAAGGGGGCTCGCTGAA.

This clone has a handful of counts. Read data end 3 residues before the CDR3 end; the end is taken from the germline J gene. The rearrangement uses TRBV2 and TRBJ2-1; D remains ambiguous. CDR3 size: 11 residues. Trimming removed 5 bases at V and 7 bases at J, with 6 bases between. Germline values: CDR1 SNHLY, CDR2 FYNNEI. The DNA read from the CDR3 is TGTGCCAGCAGTATAGAGAATGAG. As protein: CASSIENE. The whole CDR3 is CASSIENEQFF.

In its sample, this clone was seen many times. The sequenced fragment ends 3 residues before the CDR3 boundary, so the rest is inferred from the germline J gene. The rearrangement links TRBV7-6 to TRBJ1-5; D is possibly TRBD1 (5 bases). Trimming stripped 5 bases from V and 5 bases from J, with 16 bases between. Germline V lookup: CDR1 SGHVS, CDR2 FNYEAQ. This CDR3 has 15 amino acids. Incomplete CDR3 DNA: TGTGCCAGCAGCCCGGGGACTGATCCCCATCAGCCC. As protein: CASSPGTDPHQP. The entire CDR3 reads CASSPGTDPHQPQHF.

This clone was counted between two and nine times. The read ends 3 residues early relative to the CDR3; the germline J gene fills the gap. This chain links TRBV7-2 with TRBJ1-5, with 8 bases fitting TRBD1. Germline lookup yields CDR1 SGHTA and CDR2 FQGNSA. This CDR3 contains 15 residues. After removal of 4 bases from V and 5 bases from J, the junction contained 7 bases not matched to a gene. CDR3 sequence reads: CASSSEGQGYQPQHF. The CDR3 bases that were read are TGTGCCAGCAGCTCGGAAGGACAGGGTTATCAGCCC.

The sample holds many counts of this clone. The CDR3 end falls 3 residues outside the read, so it is completed with the germline J gene. The rearrangement links TRBV12-5 to TRBJ2-7, with 8 bases fitting TRBD2. Per the germline V gene, CDR1 is LGHNT and CDR2 is FRNRAP. The CDR3 runs 16 residues. V lost 0 bases and J lost 2; bases outside the gene matches: 6. The CDR3: CASGLVLGSGTYEQYF. The CDR3 bases that were read are TGTGCTAGTGGTTTGGTACTGGGTAGCGGGACCTACGAG.

This clone appeared many times. The CDR3 is cut off 3 residues early in the read; its end comes from the germline J gene. The J gene is TRBJ2-6, the V gene TRBV11-2; TRBD1 aligns across 8 bases. Looked up from germline, CDR1 is SGHAT and CDR2 is FQNNGV. The CDR3 consists of 15 residues. The trim removed 5 bases at V and 2 bases at J, leaving 2 bases unmatched. The CDR3 bases that were read are TGTGCCAGCAGCCCGGACAGGGCTGGGGCCAACGTC. This gives the protein CASSPDRAGANV. The entire CDR3 sequence reads CASSPDRAGANVLTF.

This clone was seen at least ten times. The read ends 3 residues shy of where the CDR3 ends; the end is completed using the germline J gene. The chain employs TRBV5-4 and TRBJ2-4; TRBD1 matches at 8 bases. The CDR3 contains 14 residues. Germline V gene lookup returns CDR1 SGHNT and CDR2 YYREEE (reference sequence). V lost 2 bases and J lost 8; bases outside the gene matches: 6. CDR3: CASSFIAGGDIQYF. The covered CDR3 bases are TGTGCCAGCAGCTTTATAGCAGGGGGCGACATT.

In this sample, this clone turned up many times. CDR3 sequence reads: CASTSGIYNEQFF. The DNA read from the CDR3 is TGTGCCAGCACCAGCGGGATATACAATGAG. The genes are TRBV6-2 or TRBV6-3 and TRBJ2-1; 7 bases agree with TRBD2. Read coverage stops 3 residues before the CDR3 terminus; the germline J gene supplies the remainder. Per germline, CDR1 MNHEY and CDR2 SVGEGT. The CDR3 runs to 13 residues. J lost 4 bases, V lost 7 bases, and 4 bases had no gene match.

This clone appeared many times. Read coverage stops 3 residues before the CDR3 terminus; the germline J gene supplies the remainder. The chain is built from TRBV20-1 and TRBJ2-7; TRBD1 matches 8 bases. The CDR3 totals 13 residues. V trimming: 2 bases; J trimming: 2 bases; junction bases outside the gene matches: 2. The V gene's germline CDR1 is DFQATT and CDR2 SNEGSKA (reference sequence). The CDR3 protein is CSARQGAPYEQYF. The CDR3 bases that were read are TGCAGTGCTAGACAGGGGGCTCCCTACGAG.

Many counts were recorded for this clone. The CDR3 here is CAVRSGSSYNEQFF. Incomplete CDR3 DNA: TGTGCCGTTAGAAGCGGGAGCTCCTACAATGAG. The rearrangement joins TRBV19 to TRBJ2-1, with 8 bases identical to TRBD2. The CDR3 end lies 3 residues beyond the end of the read and is filled in from the germline J gene. V was clipped by 11 bases and J by 0 bases; unmatched bases: 6. Germline values: CDR1 LNHDA, CDR2 SQIVND (reference sequence). The CDR3 extends over 14 amino acids.

This clone was observed at least ten times. The read finishes 3 residues shy of the CDR3 end, and the germline J gene is used to complete it. The chain carries TRBV18 and TRBJ2-7, with TRBD2 as a possible D gene (5 bases). In germline, CDR1 is KGHSH, CDR2 LQKENI. The CDR3 has 12 amino acids. Between the trimmed V and J ends, which lost 6 bases and 5 bases, there was a span of 11 bases. The CDR3: CASSRGPHEQYF. The covered CDR3 bases are TGTGCCAGCTCGCGAGGGCCCCACGAG.

This clone showed up many times. The read terminates 3 residues before the CDR3 end, so the remaining end is supplied by the germline J gene. The rearrangement joins TRBV6-2 or TRBV6-3 to TRBJ1-5, with 7 nucleotides matching TRBD1. Germline-derived CDR1 and CDR2 are MNHEY and SVGEGT. This CDR3 spans 15 amino acids. J lost 6 bases, V lost 6 bases, and 11 bases had no gene match. The part of the CDR3 DNA that was read is TGTGCCAGCAGGGGGAGGGACAGAGCGATTCAGCCC. Amino acid sequence: CASRGRDRAIQP. The full CDR3 sequence reads CASRGRDRAIQPQHF.

This clone has ten or more counts. The read finishes 3 residues shy of the CDR3 end, and the germline J gene is used to complete it. The chain employs TRBV18 and TRBJ2-1; 11 positions match TRBD1. Germline loops: CDR1 KGHSH, CDR2 LQKENI. With 6 bases clipped from V and 9 bases from J, the junction kept 10 bases outside the gene matches. This CDR3 is built from 15 residues. CDR3 DNA, as far as it was read: TGTGCCAGCTCCCCCGCGGGGACAGGGGGAGGTGAG. Translation: CASSPAGTGGGE. The CDR3, in full, reads CASSPAGTGGGEQFF.

This clone appeared many times. The CDR3 goes on 3 residues after the read ends, and that part is filled in from the germline J gene. The chain recombines TRBV14 with TRBJ2-3; perhaps TRBD2 as D (5 bases). V was cut by 0 bases and J by 2 bases, with 15 bases left in between. Germline-derived CDR1 and CDR2 are SGHDN and FVKESK. This CDR3 contains 17 residues. The CDR3 spells CASSQDLTGKNTDTQYF. The covered CDR3 bases are TGTGCCAGCAGCCAAGACCTGACGGGGAAGAACACAGATACG.

There are many counts of this clone. Sequencing ends 3 residues short of the CDR3 end; the germline J gene provides the rest. The rearrangement links TRBV7-3 to TRBJ2-7; 7 bases line up with TRBD1. The CDR3 totals 15 residues. The trim removed 4 bases at V and 2 bases at J, leaving 8 bases unmatched. Germline V gene lookup returns CDR1 SGHTA and CDR2 FQGTGA. The CDR3 loop reads CASSSGQLKPYEQYF. The sequenced part of the CDR3 DNA is TGTGCCAGCAGCTCGGGACAGCTTAAACCCTACGAG.

This clone occurred many times. Germline and junction disagree at one end, which may indicate a read error. The part of the CDR3 DNA that was read is TGCGCCAGCAGCCAAGATAGAGGGGTG. The encoded protein is CASSQDRGV. The whole CDR3 protein reads CASSQDRGVAFF. This sequence joins TRBV4-2 and TRBJ1-1; TRBD1 might be the D (5 bases). The read finishes 3 residues shy of the CDR3 end, and the germline J gene is used to complete it. The V gene's germline CDR1 is LGHNA and CDR2 YNFKEQ. CDR3 length: 12 amino acids.

A few counts support this clone. The read gets to within 3 residues of the CDR3 end, and the germline J gene fills in the rest. The chain recombines TRBV7-6 with TRBJ2-2, with D possibly being TRBD1 or TRBD2 (5 bases each). Between the trimmed V and J ends, which lost 5 bases and 5 bases, there was a span of 15 bases. Germline CDR1 is SGHVS and CDR2 is FNYEAQ. There are 15 residues in the CDR3. The sequenced CDR3 bases are TGTGCCAGCAGCACCAGTGAGGGGTGGACCGGGGAG. Translation: CASSTSEGWTGE. The full CDR3 sequence reads CASSTSEGWTGELFF.

This clone was counted ten times or more. The read falls 3 residues short of the CDR3 end, and the missing part is taken from the germline J gene. The rearrangement links TRBV20-1 to TRBJ1-5; TRBD1 matches at 8 bases. Trimming cost V 5 bases and J 2 bases; bases outside gene matches: 14. The V gene's germline CDR1 is DFQATT and CDR2 SNEGSKA (reference sequence). This CDR3 has 17 amino acids. The part of the CDR3 DNA that was read is TGCAGTGCTCTAGGAGGCCAGGGGGCTAGGCGCAATCAGCCC. Amino acid sequence: CSALGGQGARRNQP. The full CDR3 sequence reads CSALGGQGARRNQPQHF.

This clone showed up many times. The read halts 3 residues ahead of the CDR3 end, with the missing end drawn from the germline J gene. The J gene is TRBJ2-5, the V gene TRBV10-3, with 7 bases identical to TRBD2. Germline values: CDR1 ENHRY, CDR2 SYGVKD. The CDR3 is 17 amino acids. The V gene end was trimmed by 1 base and the J gene end by 2 bases; junction bases not matched to a gene: 10. The CDR3 protein is CAISEFSGGQLQETQYF. CDR3 bases read: TGTGCCATCAGTGAGTTTTCGGGAGGACAACTACAAGAGACC.

In this sample, this clone turned up many times. From the germline J gene comes the end of the CDR3, since the read stops 3 residues before it. The chain employs TRBV6-2 or TRBV6-3 and TRBJ1-1; 7 positions match TRBD1. Germline V gene sequence: CDR1 MNHEY, CDR2 SVGEGT. J lost 4 bases, V lost 11 bases, and 7 bases had no gene match. The CDR3 is 12 amino acids. The CDR3 bases that were read are TGTGCCTCACGGTCAGGGGGCACTGAA. It codes for CASRSGGTE. The whole CDR3 sequence is CASRSGGTEAFF.